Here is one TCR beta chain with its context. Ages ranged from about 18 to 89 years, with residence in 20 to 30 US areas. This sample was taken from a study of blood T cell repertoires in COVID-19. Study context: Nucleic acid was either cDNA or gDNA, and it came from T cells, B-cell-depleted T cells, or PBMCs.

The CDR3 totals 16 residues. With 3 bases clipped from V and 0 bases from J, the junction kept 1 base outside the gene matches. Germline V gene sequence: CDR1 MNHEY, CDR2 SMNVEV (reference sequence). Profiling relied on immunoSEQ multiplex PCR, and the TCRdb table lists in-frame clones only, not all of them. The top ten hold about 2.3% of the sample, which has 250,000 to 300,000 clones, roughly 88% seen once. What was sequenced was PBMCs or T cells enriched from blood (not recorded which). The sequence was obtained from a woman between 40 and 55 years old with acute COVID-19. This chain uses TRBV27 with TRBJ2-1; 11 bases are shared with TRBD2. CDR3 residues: CASSFLAGGSYNEQFF. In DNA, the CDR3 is TGTGCCAGCAGTTTCCTAGCGGGGGGCTCCTACAATGAGCAGTTCTTC.